This T cell receptor (beta chain) was captured by sequencing in a study of shared clonotypes between healthy human individuals. The data were produced by immunoSEQ multiplex PCR, yet TCRdb's version contains in-frame clones alone and is incomplete. The table lists roughly 2,500,000 clones, roughly 93% of them singletons. Trimming removed 5 bases from V and 0 bases from J, with 11 bases in between. The CDR3 runs 15 residues. CDR1 and CDR2 from the germline V gene are MDHEN and SYDVKM. The source of this sequence is a man aged 18 to 29 in good health. Some clones in this sample may be carry-over from other donors' samples. The specimen sequenced was naive CD4+ T cells from PBMCs. Specified subset: CD45RA+ positively selected. This rearrangement joins TRBV28 to TRBJ1-3, with D unclear. The CDR3 reads CASSPRGASGNTIYF. The CDR3, as DNA: TGTGCCAGCAGTCCCCGGGGAGCCTCTGGAAACACCATATATTTT.